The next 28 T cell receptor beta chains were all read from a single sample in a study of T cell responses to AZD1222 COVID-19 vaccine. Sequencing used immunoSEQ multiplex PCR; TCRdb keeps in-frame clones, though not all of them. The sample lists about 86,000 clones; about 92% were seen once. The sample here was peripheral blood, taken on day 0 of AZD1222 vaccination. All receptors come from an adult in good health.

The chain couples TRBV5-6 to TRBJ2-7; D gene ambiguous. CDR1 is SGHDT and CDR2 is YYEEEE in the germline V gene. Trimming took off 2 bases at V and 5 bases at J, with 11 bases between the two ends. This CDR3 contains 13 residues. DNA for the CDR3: TGTGCCAGCAGCTTCTGGCAGGCCCACGAGCAGTACTTC. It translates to CASSFWQAHEQYF.

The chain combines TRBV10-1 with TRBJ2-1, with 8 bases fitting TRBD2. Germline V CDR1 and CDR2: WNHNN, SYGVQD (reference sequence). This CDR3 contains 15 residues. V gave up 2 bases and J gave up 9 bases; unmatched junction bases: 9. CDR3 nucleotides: TGCGCCAGCAGTGAGGCCGGGGGGGCCGTAGGTGAGCAGTTCTTC. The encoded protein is CASSEAGGAVGEQFF.

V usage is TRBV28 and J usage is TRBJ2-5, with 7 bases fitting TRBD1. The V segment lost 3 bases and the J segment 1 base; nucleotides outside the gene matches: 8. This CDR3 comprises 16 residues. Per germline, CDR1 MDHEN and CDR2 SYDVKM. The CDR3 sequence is CASSFIPGTAQETQYF. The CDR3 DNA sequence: TGTGCCAGCAGTTTCATCCCGGGGACAGCCCAAGAGACCCAGTACTTC.

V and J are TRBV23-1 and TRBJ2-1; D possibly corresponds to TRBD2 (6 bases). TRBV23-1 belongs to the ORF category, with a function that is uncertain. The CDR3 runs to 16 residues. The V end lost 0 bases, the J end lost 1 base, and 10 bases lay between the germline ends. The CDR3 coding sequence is TGCGCCAGCAGTCAATCGTCTGGACTATCCTACAATGAGCAGTTCTTC. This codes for CASSQSSGLSYNEQFF.

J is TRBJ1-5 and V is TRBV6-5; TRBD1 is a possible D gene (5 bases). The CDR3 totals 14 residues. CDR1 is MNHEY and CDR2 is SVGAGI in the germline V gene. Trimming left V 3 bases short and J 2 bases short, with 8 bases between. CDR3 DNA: TGTGCCAGCAGTTATGAAGGGGGCAATCAGCCCCAGCATTTT. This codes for CASSYEGGNQPQHF.

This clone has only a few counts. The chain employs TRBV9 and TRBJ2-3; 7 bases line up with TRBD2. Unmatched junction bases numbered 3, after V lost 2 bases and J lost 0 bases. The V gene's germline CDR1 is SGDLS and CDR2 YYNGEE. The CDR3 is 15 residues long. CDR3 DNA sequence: TGTGCCAGCAGCGTCGGACTAGGGAGCACAGATACGCAGTATTTT. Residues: CASSVGLGSTDTQYF.

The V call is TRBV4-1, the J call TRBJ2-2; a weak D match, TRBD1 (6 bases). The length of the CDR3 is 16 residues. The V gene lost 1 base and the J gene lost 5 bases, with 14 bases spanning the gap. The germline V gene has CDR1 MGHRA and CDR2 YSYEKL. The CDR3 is CASSQGELQGTGELFF. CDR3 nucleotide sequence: TGCGCCAGCAGCCAAGGGGAGCTCCAGGGGACCGGGGAGCTGTTTTTT.

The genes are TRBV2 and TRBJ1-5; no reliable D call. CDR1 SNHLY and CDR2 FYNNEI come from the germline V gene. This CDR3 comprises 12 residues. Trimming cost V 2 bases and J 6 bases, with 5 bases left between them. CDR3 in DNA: TGTGCCAGCAGTGAACGAGTTCAGCCCCAGCATTTT. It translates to CASSERVQPQHF.

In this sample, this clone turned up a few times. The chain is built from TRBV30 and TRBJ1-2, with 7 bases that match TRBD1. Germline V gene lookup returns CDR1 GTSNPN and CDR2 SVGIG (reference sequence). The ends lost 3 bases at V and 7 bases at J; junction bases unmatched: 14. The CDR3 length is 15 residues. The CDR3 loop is CAWREKARGPGGYTF. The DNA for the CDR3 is TGTGCCTGGAGGGAGAAAGCAAGGGGGCCGGGTGGCTACACCTTC.

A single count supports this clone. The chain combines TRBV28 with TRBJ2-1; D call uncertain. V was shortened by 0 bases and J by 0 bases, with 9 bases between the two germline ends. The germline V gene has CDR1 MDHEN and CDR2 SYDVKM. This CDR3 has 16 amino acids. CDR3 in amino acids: CASSLWGRSSYNEQFF. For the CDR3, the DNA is TGTGCCAGCAGTTTATGGGGTCGGAGCTCCTACAATGAGCAGTTCTTC. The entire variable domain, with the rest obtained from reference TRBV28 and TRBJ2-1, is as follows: DVKVTQSSRYLVKRTGEKVFLECVQDMDHENMFWYRQDPGLGLRLIYFSYDVKMKEKGDIPEGYSVSREKKERFSLILESASTNQTSMYLCASSLWGRSSYNEQFFGPGTRLTVL.

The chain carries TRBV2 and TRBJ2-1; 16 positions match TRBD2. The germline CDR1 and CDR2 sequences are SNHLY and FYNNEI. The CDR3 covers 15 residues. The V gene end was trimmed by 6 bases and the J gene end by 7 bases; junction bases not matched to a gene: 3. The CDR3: CASRPGLAGGNEQFF. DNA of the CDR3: TGTGCCAGCAGGCCGGGACTAGCGGGAGGGAATGAGCAGTTCTTC.

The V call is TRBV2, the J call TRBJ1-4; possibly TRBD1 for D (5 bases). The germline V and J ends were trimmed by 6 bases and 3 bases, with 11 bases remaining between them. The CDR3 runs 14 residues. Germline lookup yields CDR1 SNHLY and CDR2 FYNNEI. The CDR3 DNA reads TGTGCCAGCAGGCCAGGGTCGGCTAATGAAAAACTGTTTTTT. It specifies CASRPGSANEKLFF.

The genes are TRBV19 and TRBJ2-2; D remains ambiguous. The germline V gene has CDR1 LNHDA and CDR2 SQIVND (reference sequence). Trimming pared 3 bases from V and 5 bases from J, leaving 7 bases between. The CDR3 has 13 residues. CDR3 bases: TGTGCCAGTAGTATTCGCCCTACCGGGGAGCTGTTTTTT. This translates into CASSIRPTGELFF. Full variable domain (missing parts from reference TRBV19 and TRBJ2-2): DGGITQSPKYLFRKEGQNVTLSCEQNLNHDAMYWYRQDPGQGLRLIYYSQIVNDFQKGDIAEGYSVSREKKESFPLTVTSAQKNPTAFYLCASSIRPTGELFFGEGSRLTVL.

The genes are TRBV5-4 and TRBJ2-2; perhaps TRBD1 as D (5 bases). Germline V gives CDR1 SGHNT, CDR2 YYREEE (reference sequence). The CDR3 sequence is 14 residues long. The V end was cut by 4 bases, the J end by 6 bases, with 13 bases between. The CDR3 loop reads CASSRRGGAGELFF. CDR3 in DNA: TGTGCCAGCAGCCGAAGGGGTGGGGCCGGGGAGCTGTTTTTT.

The CDR3 is CAWGLAGTYNEQFF. The DNA of the CDR3 is TGTGCCTGGGGCCTAGCGGGTACCTACAATGAGCAGTTCTTC. This sequence joins TRBV30 and TRBJ2-1; 8 nucleotides align to TRBD2. The V gene end was trimmed by 5 bases and the J gene end by 2 bases; junction bases not matched to a gene: 5. This CDR3 has 14 amino acids. The germline V gene has CDR1 GTSNPN and CDR2 SVGIG (reference sequence).

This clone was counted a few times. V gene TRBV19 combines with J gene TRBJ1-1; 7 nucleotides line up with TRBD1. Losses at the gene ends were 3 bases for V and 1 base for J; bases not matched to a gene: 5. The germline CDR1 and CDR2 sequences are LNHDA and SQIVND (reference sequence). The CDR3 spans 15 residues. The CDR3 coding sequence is TGTGCCAGTAGTATCCGACAGGGCGAGAACACTGAAGCTTTCTTT. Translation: CASSIRQGENTEAFF.

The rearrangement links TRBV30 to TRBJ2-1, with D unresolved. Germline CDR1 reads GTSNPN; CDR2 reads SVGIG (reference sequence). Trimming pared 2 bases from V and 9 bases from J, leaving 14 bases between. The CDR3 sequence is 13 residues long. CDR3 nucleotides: TGTGCCTGGAGTTCTCGTCCGGGCGGTGAGCAGTTCTTC. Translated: CAWSSRPGGEQFF.

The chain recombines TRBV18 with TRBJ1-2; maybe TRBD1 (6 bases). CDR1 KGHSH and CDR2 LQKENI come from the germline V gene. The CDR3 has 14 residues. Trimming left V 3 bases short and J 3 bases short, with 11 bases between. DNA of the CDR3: TGTGCCAGCTCACCCCCGACAGGATACTATGGCTACACCTTC. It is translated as CASSPPTGYYGYTF.

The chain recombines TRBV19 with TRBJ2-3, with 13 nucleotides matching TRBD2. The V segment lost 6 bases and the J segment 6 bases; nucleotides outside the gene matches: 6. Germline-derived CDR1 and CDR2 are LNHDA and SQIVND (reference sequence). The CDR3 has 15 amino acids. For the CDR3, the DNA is TGTGCCAGTAGACCAACTAGCGGGGGGGCTGATACGCAGTATTTT. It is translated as CASRPTSGGADTQYF.

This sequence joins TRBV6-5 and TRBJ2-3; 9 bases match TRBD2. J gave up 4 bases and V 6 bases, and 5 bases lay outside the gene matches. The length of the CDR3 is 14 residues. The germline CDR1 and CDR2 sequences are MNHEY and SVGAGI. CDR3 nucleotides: TGTGCCAGCAGCGCCGCGGGAGGGCCAGATACGCAGTATTTT. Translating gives CASSAAGGPDTQYF.

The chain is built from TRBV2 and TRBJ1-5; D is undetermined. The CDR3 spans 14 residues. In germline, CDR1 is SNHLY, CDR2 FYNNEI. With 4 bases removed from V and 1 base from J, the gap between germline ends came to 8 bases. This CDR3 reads CASSVRLSNQPQHF. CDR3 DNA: TGTGCCAGCAGTGTCAGACTAAGCAATCAGCCCCAGCATTTT. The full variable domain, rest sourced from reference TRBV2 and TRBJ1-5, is EPEVTQTPSHQVTQMGQEVILRCVPISNHLYFYWYRQILGQKVEFLVSFYNNEISEKSEIFDDQFSVERPDGSNFTLKIRSTKLEDSAMYFCASSVRLSNQPQHFGDGTRLSIL.

CDR3 residues: CAIRTESWAYEQYF. The DNA for the CDR3 is TGTGCCATCAGGACCGAGAGCTGGGCCTACGAGCAGTACTTC. J is TRBJ2-7 and V is TRBV10-3; unclear D gene. The CDR3 length is 14 residues. Germline-derived CDR1 and CDR2 are ENHRY and SYGVKD. The V and J ends lost 6 bases and 2 bases respectively, with 14 bases between them.

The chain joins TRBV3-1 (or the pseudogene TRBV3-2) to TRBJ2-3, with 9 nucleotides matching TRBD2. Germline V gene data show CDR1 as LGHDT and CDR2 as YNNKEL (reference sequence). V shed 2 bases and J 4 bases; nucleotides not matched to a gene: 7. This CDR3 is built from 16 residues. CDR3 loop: CASSQWKAGGADTQYF. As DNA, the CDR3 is TGTGCCAGCAGCCAATGGAAGGCGGGAGGGGCAGATACGCAGTATTTT.

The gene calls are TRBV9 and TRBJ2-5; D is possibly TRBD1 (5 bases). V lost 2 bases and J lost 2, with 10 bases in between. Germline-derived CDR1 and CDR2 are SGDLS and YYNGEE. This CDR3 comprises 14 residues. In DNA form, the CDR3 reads TGTGCCAGCAGCGTCATAGACAGACAAGAGACCCAGTACTTC. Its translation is CASSVIDRQETQYF.

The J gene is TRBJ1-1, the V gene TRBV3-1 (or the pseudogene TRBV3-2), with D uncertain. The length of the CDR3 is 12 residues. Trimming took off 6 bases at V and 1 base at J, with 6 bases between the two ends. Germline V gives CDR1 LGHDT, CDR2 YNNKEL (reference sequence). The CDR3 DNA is TGTGCCAGCAGAGCGGCGAACACTGAAGCTTTCTTT. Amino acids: CASRAANTEAFF.

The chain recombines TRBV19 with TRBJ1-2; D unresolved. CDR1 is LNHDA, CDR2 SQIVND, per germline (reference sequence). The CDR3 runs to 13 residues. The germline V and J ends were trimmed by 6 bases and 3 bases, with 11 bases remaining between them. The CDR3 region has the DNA TGTGCCAGTAGCCCCCCGGGAGACTATGGCTACACCTTC. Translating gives CASSPPGDYGYTF.

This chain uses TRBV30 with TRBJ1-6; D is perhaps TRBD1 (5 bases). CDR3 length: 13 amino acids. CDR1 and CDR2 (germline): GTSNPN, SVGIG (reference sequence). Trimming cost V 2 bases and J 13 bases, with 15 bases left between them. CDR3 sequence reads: CAWSNGGRVPLHF. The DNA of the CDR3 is TGTGCCTGGAGTAACGGGGGTCGGGTCCCCCTCCACTTT.

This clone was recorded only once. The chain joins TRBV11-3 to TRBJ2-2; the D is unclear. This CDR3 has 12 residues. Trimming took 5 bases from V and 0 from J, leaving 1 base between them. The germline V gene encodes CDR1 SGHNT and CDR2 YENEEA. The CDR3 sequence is CASSTNTGELFF. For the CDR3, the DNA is TGTGCCAGCAGCACGAACACCGGGGAGCTGTTTTTT.